This entry is about one T cell receptor beta chain. The antigen is unknown. This entry belongs to a study of graft-versus-host responses after intestinal transplantation. Across the study: Anti-thymocyte globulin induction preceded approximately three years of tacrolimus and steroid maintenance in all recipients. Notes on the study in general: The authors found GvH clones in recipient marrow, some appearing first in ileum or blood. Graft-donor T cell macrochimerism in patients accompanied high graft-versus-host to host-versus-graft clonal ratios in allografts. Peak circulating GvH clone levels tracked with early post-transplant HvG declines.

Using immunoSEQ multiplex PCR, the repertoire was profiled, and TCRdb retains in-frame clones only, with some absent. This table holds tens of thousands of clones, over 85% found once. This CDR3 region has 15 residues. Germline V gene data show CDR1 as SEHNR and CDR2 as FQNEAQ (reference sequence). V trimming: 5 bases; J trimming: 4 bases; junction bases outside the gene matches: 7. This rearrangement joins TRBV7-9 to TRBJ2-7; TRBD2 matches at 11 bases. This sample comprised PBMCs, obtained roughly 860 days after a first intestinal transplant, on the day of a second. The TCR sequence derives from a human patient who received an intestinal transplant, so some T cells may come from the graft donor. The CDR3 nucleotides read TGTGCCAGCAGCGACCCGACTAGCGGGGCGTACGAGCAGTACTTC. This codes for CASSDPTSGAYEQYF. Looking up the rest from reference TRBV7-9 and TRBJ2-7 gives the full variable domain: DTGVSQNPRHKITKRGQNVTFRCDPISEHNRLYWYRQTLGQGPEFLTYFQNEAQLEKSRLLSDRFSAERPKGSFSTLEIQRTEQGDSAMYLCASSDPTSGAYEQYFGPGTRLTVT.